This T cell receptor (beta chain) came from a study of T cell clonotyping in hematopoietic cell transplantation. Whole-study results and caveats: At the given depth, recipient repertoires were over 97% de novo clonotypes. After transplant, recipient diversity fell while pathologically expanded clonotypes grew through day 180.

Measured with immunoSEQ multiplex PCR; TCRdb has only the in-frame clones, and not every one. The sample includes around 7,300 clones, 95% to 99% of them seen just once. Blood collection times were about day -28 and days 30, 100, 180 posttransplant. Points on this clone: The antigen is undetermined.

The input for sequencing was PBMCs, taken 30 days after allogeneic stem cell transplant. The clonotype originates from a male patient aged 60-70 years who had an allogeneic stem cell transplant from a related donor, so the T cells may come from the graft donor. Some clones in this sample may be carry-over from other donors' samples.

CDR3 sequence (DNA): TGTGCCAGCAGCCATCCGTGGACTGAAGCTTTCTTT. Translated, it gives CASSHPWTEAFF. The V call is TRBV14, the J call TRBJ1-1; D is uncertain. The CDR3 is 12 residues long. Trimming pared 3 bases from V and 5 bases from J, leaving 7 bases between. The V gene's germline CDR1 is SGHDN and CDR2 FVKESK.